These 5 T cell receptor beta chains came from one sample sequenced in a study of blood T cell repertoires in COVID-19. Sequenced by immunoSEQ multiplex PCR; TCRdb stores in-frame clones only, minus some. Of tens of thousands of clones in the sample, approximately 89% were seen once. The specimen was peripheral blood. The receptors stem from a woman older than 75 with acute or convalescent COVID-19.

Relative to its sample, this clone is large. The chain carries TRBV3-1 (or the pseudogene TRBV3-2) and TRBJ2-7; 13 nucleotides align to TRBD2. From germline, CDR1 is LGHDT and CDR2 YNNKEL (reference sequence). V was clipped by 3 bases and J by 6 bases; unmatched bases: 5. The CDR3 has 15 residues. The CDR3 protein is CASSQGTSGAFEQYF. The CDR3 DNA follows: TGTGCCAGCAGCCAGGGGACTAGCGGGGCTTTCGAGCAGTACTTC.

The chain employs TRBV2 and TRBJ1-6, with 8 bases aligning to TRBD1. V lost 6 bases to trimming and J lost 5 bases; unmatched junction nucleotides: 9. In germline, CDR1 is SNHLY, CDR2 FYNNEI. This CDR3 has 16 residues. This CDR3 reads CASSDPGQGDNSPLHF. In DNA form, the CDR3 reads TGTGCCAGCAGCGATCCCGGACAGGGTGATAATTCACCCCTCCACTTT.

The J gene is TRBJ1-5, the V gene TRBV19; TRBD1 matches 7 bases. The CDR3 is made up of 14 amino acids. The V and J ends lost 6 bases and 6 bases, in that order; junction bases with no gene match: 8. Per the germline V gene, CDR1 is LNHDA and CDR2 is SQIVND (reference sequence). The CDR3 nucleotides read TGTGCCAGTAGCGAAACAGGGGCCGGTCAGCCCCAGCATTTT. Its protein product is CASSETGAGQPQHF.

The chain uses TRBV6-6 and TRBJ2-5, with D possibly TRBD1 on 6 matching bases. V shed 6 bases and J shed 5 bases, with 19 bases lying between them. From germline, CDR1 is MNHNY and CDR2 SVGAGI (reference sequence). This CDR3 spans 15 amino acids. This CDR3 reads CASRNRDTIAETQYF. The CDR3 DNA reads TGTGCCAGCAGAAACCGGGACACCATTGCCGAGACCCAGTACTTC.

The rearrangement links TRBV4-1 to TRBJ2-7; 9 nucleotides match TRBD2. J was trimmed by 0 bases and V by 4 bases; bases with no gene match: 10. This CDR3 has 17 amino acids. Germline lookup yields CDR1 MGHRA and CDR2 YSYEKL. The CDR3, as DNA: TGCGCCAGCAGCCTTACTTTAGCGGGGGCCATCTCCTACGAGCAGTACTTC. Its translation is CASSLTLAGAISYEQYF.